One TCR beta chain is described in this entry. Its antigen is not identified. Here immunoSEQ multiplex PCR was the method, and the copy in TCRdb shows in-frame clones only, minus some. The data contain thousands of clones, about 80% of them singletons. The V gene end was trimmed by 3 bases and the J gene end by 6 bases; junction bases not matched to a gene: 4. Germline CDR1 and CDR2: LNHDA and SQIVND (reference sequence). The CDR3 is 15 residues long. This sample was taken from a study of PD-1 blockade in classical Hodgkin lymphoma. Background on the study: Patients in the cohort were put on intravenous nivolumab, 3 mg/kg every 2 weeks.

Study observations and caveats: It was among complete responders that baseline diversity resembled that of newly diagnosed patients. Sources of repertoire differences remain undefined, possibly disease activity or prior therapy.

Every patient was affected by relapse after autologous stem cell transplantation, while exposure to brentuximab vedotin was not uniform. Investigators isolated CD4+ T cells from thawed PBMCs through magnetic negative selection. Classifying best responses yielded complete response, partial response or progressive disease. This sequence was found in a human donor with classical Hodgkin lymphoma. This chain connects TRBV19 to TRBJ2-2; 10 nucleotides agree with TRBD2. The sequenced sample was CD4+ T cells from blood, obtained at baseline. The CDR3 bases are TGTGCCAGTAGTATCACTAGCGGGATGTCCGGGGAGCTGTTTTTT. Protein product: CASSITSGMSGELFF.